Listed here are 5 T cell receptor beta chains from one sample, sequenced in a study of T cells after yellow fever vaccination. TCRdb reanalysed the 5' RACE reads using MiXCR and keeps one entry per CDR3 protein. Of hundreds of thousands of distinct CDR3 sequences in the sample, about 12% were seen once. The sample here was PBMCs, taken on the day of the yellow fever booster vaccination. Receptor source: a man aged 25-45 years who received the YFV17D yellow fever vaccine.

This clonotype was counted only a few times. Relative to the germline gene, one junction end is altered; a read error may explain this. The chain uses TRBV7-9 and TRBJ2-7, with a possible D match to TRBD2 (5 bases). The CDR3 runs 12 residues. The germline V gene has CDR1 SEHNR and CDR2 FQNEAQ (reference sequence). The DNA of the CDR3 is TGTGCCAGCACCTTAGGAGGATCCGAGCAGTACTTC. It encodes CASTLGGSEQYF.

This rearrangement joins TRBV30 to TRBJ1-5; no firm D call. CDR1 is GTSNPN and CDR2 is SVGIG in the germline V gene (reference sequence). V lost 0 bases and J 5 bases, leaving 5 bases between the germline ends. The CDR3 is made up of 12 amino acids. CDR3 sequence: CAWSVGHQPQHF. The CDR3 bases are TGTGCCTGGAGTGTAGGGCATCAGCCCCAGCATTTT.

This chain joins TRBV12-3 or TRBV12-4 and TRBJ1-1, with D uncertain. The CDR3 is 14 residues long. V lost 7 bases and J lost 8, with 20 bases in between. CDR3 sequence (DNA): TGTGCCAGCATCGAGGGTCCTGTCGGGCGCGAAGCTTTCTTT. This translates into CASIEGPVGREAFF.

The chain is built from TRBV9 and TRBJ1-2, with a tentative D call TRBD1 (6 bases). V was cut by 1 base and J by 4 bases, with 26 bases left in between. The CDR3 is made up of 19 amino acids. CDR1 is SGDLS and CDR2 is YYNGEE in the germline V gene. Here the CDR3 reads CASSVTAAGPGTPIYGYTF. CDR3 coding DNA: TGTGCCAGCAGCGTAACCGCCGCCGGCCCCGGGACACCGATCTATGGCTACACCTTC.

The chain is built from TRBV15 and TRBJ1-6, with D unresolved. Germline CDR1 reads LNHNV; CDR2 reads YYDKDF (reference sequence). This CDR3 region has 14 residues. Deletions cut 0 bases from V and 7 bases from J, with 7 bases between. CDR3 region: CATSRDRINSPLHF. The CDR3 DNA sequence: TGTGCCACCAGCAGAGATCGTATCAATTCACCCCTCCACTTT.